This TCR beta chain was found in a study of PD-1 blockade in classical Hodgkin lymphoma. Overall study context: Nivolumab was given intravenously to patients at 3 mg/kg every 2 weeks. Findings and limits, study-wide: It was among complete responders that baseline diversity resembled that of newly diagnosed patients. Compared with healthy donors, newly diagnosed patients reportedly showed lower baseline TCR diversity.

About this clone: What it binds is unknown. Additional DNA sequences in this sample encode the identical CDR3.

Time point specified: cycle 4 day 1 (C4D1), after around six weeks of nivolumab. After autologous stem cell transplantation all patients relapsed, and prior brentuximab vedotin exposure differed between cohorts. Assay: immunoSEQ multiplex PCR; the TCRdb copy retains only in-frame clones and omits some. Of around 40,000 clones listed, just over 75% are singletons. V was clipped by 2 bases and J by 4 bases, with 2 bases between them. This CDR3 has 11 residues. Germline values: CDR1 MNHEY, CDR2 SVGAGI. The clonotype originates from a human donor with classical Hodgkin lymphoma. The specimen was peripheral blood mononuclear cells (PBMCs), collected before the fourth cycle of nivolumab. The rearrangement joins TRBV6-5 to TRBJ2-5, with D unresolved. The CDR3, as DNA: TGTGCCAGCAGTTACGGAGAGACCCAGTACTTC. Residues: CASSYGETQYF.